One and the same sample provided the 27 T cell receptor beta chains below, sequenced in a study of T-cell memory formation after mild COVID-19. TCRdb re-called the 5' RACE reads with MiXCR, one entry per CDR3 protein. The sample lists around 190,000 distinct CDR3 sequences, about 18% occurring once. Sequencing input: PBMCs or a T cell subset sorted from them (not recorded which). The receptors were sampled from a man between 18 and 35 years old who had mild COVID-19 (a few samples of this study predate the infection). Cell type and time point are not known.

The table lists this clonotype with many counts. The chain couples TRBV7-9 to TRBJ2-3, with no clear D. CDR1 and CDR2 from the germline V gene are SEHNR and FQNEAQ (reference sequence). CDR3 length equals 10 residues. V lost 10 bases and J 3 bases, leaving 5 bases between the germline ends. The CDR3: CATFTDTQYF. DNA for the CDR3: TGTGCCACCTTTACAGATACGCAGTATTTT.

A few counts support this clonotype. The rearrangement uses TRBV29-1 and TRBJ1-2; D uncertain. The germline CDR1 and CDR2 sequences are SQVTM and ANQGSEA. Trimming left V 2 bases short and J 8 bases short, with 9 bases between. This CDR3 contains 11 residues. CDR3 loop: CSVERSSGYTF. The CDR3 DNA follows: TGCAGCGTTGAAAGGTCTTCCGGCTACACCTTC.

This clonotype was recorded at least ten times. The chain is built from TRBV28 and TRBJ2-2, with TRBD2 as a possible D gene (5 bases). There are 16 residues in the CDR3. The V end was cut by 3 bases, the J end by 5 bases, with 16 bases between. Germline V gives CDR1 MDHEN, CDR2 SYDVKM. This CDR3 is CASSFGLSMGTGELFF. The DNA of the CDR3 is TGTGCCAGCAGTTTTGGACTCTCAATGGGGACCGGGGAGCTGTTTTTT. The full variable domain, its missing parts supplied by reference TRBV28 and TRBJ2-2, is DVKVTQSSRYLVKRTGEKVFLECVQDMDHENMFWYRQDPGLGLRLIYFSYDVKMKEKGDIPEGYSVSREKKERFSLILESASTNQTSMYLCASSFGLSMGTGELFFGEGSRLTVL.

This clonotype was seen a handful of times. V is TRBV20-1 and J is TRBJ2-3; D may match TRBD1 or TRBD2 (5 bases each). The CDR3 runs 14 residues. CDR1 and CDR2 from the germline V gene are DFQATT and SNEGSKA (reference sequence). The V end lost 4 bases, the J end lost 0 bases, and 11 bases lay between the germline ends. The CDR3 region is CSANRDGSTDTQYF. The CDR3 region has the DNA TGCAGTGCTAACCGGGACGGAAGCACAGATACGCAGTATTTT.

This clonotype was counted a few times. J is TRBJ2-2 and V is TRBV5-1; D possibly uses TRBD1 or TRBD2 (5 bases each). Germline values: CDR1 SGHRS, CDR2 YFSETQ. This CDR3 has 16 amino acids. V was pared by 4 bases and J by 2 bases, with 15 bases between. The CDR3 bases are TGCGCCAGCAGCCATACCGGGACGGCAAACACCGGGGAGCTGTTTTTT. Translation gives CASSHTGTANTGELFF.

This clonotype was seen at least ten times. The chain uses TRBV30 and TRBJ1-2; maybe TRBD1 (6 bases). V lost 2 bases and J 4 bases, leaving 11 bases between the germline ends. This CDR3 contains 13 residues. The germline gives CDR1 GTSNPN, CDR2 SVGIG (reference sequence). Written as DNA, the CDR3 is TGTGCCTGGAGTAGAGACAGGCCCTATGGCTACACCTTC. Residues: CAWSRDRPYGYTF.

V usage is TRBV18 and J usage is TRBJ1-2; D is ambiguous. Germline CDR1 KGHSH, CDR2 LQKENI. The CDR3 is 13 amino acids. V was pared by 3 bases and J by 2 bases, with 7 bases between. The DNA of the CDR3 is TGTGCCAGCTCACCGGAACAGAACTATGGCTACACCTTC. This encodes CASSPEQNYGYTF.

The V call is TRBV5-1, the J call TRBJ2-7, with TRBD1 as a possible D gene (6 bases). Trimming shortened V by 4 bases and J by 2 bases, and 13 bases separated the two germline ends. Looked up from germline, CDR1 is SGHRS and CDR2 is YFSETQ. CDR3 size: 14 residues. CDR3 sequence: CASSRSTGPYEQYV. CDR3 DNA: TGCGCCAGCAGCCGCTCGACAGGACCCTACGAGCAGTACGTC.

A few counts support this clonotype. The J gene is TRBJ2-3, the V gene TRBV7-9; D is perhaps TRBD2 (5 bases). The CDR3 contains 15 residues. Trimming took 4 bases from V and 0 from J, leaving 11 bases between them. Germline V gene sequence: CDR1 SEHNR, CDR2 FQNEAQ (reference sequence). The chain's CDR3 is CASSSEGHSTDTQYF. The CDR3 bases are TGTGCCAGCAGCTCCGAGGGCCATAGCACAGATACGCAGTATTTT.

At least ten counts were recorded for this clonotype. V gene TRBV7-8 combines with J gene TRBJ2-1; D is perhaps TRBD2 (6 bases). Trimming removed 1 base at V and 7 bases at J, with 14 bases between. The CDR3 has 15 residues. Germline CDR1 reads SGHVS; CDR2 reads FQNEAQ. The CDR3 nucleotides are TGTGCCAGCAGCTTAGTGGCTTCCGCGGGAAATGAGCAGTTCTTC. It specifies CASSLVASAGNEQFF. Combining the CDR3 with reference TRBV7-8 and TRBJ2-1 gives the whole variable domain GAGVSQSPRYKVAKRGQDVALRCDPISGHVSLFWYQQALGQGPEFLTYFQNEAQLDKSGLPSDRFFAERPEGSVSTLKIQRTQQEDSAVYLCASSLVASAGNEQFFGPGTRLTVL.

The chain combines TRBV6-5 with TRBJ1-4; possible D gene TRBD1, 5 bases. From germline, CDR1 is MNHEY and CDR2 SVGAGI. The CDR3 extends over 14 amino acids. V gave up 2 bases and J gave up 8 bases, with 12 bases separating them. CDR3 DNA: TGTGCCAGCAGTTACCGGCAGGGAGGGGAAAAACTGTTTTTT. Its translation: CASSYRQGGEKLFF.

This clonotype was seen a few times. The CDR3 here is CSAPGRSYGYTF. In nucleotides, the CDR3 is TGCAGTGCTCCCGGACGGAGCTATGGCTACACCTTC. The rearrangement uses TRBV20-1 and TRBJ1-2; D gene ambiguous. Trimming left V 5 bases short and J 4 bases short, with 11 bases between. The CDR3 runs 12 residues. CDR1 is DFQATT and CDR2 is SNEGSKA in the germline V gene (reference sequence).

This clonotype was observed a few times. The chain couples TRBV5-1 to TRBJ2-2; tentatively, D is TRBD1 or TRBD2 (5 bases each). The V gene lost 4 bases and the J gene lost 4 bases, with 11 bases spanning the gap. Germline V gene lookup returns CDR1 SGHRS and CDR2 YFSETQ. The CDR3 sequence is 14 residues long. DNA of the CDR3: TGCGCCAGCAGCGGAGGCAGGGCCACCGGGGAGCTGTTTTTT. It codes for CASSGGRATGELFF.

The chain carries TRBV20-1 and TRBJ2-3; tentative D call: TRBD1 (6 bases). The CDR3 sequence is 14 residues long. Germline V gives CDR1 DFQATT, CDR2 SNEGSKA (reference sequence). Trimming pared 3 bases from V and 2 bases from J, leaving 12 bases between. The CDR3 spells CSASRGSLTDTQYF. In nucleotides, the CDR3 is TGCAGTGCTAGCAGGGGTTCACTCACAGATACGCAGTATTTT.

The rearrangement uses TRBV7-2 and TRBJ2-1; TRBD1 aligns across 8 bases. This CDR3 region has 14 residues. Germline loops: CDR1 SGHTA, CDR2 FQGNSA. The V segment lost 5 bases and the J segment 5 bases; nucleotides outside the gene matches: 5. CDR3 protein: CASSPQGADNEQFF. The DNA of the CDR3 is TGTGCCAGCAGCCCCCAGGGGGCCGACAATGAGCAGTTCTTC.

CDR3 nucleotides: TGCGCCAGCCGGAGGGACTGGGGCTACACCTTC. This codes for CASRRDWGYTF. V usage is TRBV5-1 and J usage is TRBJ1-2; possible D gene TRBD1, 5 bases. Germline V gene sequence: CDR1 SGHRS, CDR2 YFSETQ. Between the trimmed V and J ends, which lost 7 bases and 8 bases, there was a span of 12 bases. The CDR3 is made up of 11 amino acids.

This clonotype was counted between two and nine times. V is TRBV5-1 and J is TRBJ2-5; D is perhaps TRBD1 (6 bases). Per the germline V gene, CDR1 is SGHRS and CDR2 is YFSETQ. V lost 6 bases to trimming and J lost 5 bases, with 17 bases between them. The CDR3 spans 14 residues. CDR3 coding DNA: TGCGCCAGCAAGGAGATGGGGGCAGTGGAGACCCAGTACTTC. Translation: CASKEMGAVETQYF.

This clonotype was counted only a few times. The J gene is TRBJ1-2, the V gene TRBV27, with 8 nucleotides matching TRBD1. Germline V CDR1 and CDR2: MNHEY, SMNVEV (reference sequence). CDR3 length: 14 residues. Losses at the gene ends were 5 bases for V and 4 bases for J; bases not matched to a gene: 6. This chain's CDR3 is CASSDRQGLYGYTF. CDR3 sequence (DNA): TGTGCCAGCAGTGACCGACAGGGGCTCTATGGCTACACCTTC.

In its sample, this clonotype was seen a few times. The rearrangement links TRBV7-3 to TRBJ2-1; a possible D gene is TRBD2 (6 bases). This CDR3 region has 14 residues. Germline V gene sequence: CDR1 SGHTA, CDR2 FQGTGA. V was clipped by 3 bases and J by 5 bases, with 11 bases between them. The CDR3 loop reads CASSLGTSNNEQFF. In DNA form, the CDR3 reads TGTGCCAGCAGCTTGGGTACTAGCAACAATGAGCAGTTCTTC.

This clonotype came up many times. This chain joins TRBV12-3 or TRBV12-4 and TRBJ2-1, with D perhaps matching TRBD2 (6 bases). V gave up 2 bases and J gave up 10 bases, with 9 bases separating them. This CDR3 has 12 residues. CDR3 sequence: CASSLWSGEQFF. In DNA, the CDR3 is TGTGCCAGCAGTTTATGGAGCGGGGAGCAGTTCTTC.

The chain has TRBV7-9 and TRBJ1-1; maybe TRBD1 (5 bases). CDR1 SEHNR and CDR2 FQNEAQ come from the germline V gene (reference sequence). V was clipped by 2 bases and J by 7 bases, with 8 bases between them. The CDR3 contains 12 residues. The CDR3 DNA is TGTGCCAGCAGCTTACAGGGAATTGAAGCTTTCTTT. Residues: CASSLQGIEAFF.

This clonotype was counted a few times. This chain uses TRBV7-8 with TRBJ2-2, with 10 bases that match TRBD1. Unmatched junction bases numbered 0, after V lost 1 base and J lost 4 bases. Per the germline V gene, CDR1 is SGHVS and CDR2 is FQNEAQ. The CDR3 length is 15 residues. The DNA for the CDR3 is TGTGCCAGCAGCTTAGGGGACAGGGGCACCGGGGAGCTGTTTTTT. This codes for CASSLGDRGTGELFF.

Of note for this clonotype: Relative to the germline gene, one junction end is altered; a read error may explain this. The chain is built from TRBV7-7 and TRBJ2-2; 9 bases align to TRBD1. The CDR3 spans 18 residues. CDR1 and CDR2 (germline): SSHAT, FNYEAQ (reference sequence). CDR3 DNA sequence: TGTGCTAGCAGCCCAGGGACAGGGAACCCGAGGGGCGCCGGGGAGCTGTTTTTT. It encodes CASSPGTGNPRGAGELFF.

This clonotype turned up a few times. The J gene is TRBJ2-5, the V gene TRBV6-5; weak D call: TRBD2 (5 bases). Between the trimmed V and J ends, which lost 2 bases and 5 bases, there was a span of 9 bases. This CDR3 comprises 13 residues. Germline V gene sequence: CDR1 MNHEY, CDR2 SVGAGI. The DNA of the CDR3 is TGTGCCAGCAGTTACCGGGGAGAGGAGACCCAGTACTTC. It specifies CASSYRGEETQYF.

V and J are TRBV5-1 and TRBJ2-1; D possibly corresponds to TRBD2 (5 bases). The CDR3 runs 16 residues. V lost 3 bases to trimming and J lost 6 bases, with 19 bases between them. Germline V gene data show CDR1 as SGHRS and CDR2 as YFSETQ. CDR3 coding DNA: TGCGCCAGCAGCTCCTTTAGCGTGGGCCTGGGCAATGAGCAGTTCTTC. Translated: CASSSFSVGLGNEQFF.

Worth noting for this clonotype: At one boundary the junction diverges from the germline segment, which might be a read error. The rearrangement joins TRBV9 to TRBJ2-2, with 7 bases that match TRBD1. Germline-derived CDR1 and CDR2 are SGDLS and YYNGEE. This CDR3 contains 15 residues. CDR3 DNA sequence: TGTGCCAGCAGCGGACAGGGTTGGAACACCGTGGAGCTGTTTTTT. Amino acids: CASSGQGWNTVELFF.

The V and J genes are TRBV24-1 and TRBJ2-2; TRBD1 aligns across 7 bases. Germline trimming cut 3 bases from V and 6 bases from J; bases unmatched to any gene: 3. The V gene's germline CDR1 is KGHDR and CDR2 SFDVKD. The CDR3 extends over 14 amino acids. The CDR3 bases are TGTGCCACCAGTGATCCGCAGGGGGCCGGGGAGCTGTTTTTT. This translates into CATSDPQGAGELFF.